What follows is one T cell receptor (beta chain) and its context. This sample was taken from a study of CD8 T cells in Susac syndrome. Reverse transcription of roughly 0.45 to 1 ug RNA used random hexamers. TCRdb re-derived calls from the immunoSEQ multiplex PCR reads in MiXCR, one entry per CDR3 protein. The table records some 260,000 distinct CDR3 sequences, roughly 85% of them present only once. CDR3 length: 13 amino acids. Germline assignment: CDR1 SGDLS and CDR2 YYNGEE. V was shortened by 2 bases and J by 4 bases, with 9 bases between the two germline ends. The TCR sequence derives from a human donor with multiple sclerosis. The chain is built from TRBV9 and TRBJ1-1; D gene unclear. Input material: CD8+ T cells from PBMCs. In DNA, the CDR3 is TGTGCCAGCAGCGTTGGAAAGGCCACTGAAGCTTTCTTT. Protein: CASSVGKATEAFF.